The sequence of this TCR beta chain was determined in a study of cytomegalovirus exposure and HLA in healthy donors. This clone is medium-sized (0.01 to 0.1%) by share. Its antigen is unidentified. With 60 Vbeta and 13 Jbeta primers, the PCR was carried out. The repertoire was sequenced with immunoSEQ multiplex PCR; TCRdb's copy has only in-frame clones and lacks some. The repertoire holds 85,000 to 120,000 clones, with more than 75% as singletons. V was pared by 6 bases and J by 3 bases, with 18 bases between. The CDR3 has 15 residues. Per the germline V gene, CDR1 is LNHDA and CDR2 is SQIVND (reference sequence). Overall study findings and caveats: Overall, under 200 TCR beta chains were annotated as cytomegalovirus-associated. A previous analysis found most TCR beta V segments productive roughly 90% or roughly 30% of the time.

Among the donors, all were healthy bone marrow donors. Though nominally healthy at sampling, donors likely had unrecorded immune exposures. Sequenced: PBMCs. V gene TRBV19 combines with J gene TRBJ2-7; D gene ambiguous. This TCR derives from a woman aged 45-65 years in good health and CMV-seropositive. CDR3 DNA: TGTGCCAGTAGCCCTCAACTGGGTTACTACTACGAGCAGTACTTC. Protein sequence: CASSPQLGYYYEQYF.